What follows is one T cell receptor beta chain and its context. Trimming took 5 bases from V and 6 from J; bases not matched to a gene: 5. The CDR3 sequence is 13 residues long. Germline values: CDR1 MNHEY, CDR2 SVGAGI. The data belong to a study of blood T cell repertoires in COVID-19. Study-wide background: T cells, B-cell-depleted T cells, or PBMCs provided the cDNA or gDNA that served as material.

How the authors handled the data: Reference gene primer amplification in the assay estimated nucleated cell counts. Using immunoSEQ multiplex PCR, the repertoire was profiled, and TCRdb retains in-frame clones only, with some absent. V and J calls and clone size are those listed in that table; D and trimming were worked out from the DNA. The data hold 240,000 or so clones, with about four fifths observed a single time. V usage is TRBV6-5 and J usage is TRBJ1-2; 8 bases align to TRBD1. Sequencing input: peripheral blood. The TCR was taken from a woman of 80 years or more with acute or convalescent COVID-19. CDR3 protein: CASSRQGFNGYTF. CDR3 sequence (DNA): TGTGCCAGCAGTCGACAGGGGTTTAATGGCTACACCTTC.